A single count supports the clone carrying this TCR beta chain. Per the original methods: Amplified reference gene primers provided the basis for estimating nucleated cell counts. TCRdb keeps only in-frame clones here, not all; method: immunoSEQ multiplex PCR. V and J calls and clone size are as listed in that table; D and trimming were resolved from the DNA. The profile shows approximately 80,000 clones, around 83% of them singletons. The data were taken from a study of blood T cell repertoires in COVID-19. Across the whole study: Donors in the United States, Italy and Spain gave samples during acute or convalescent COVID-19. The cDNA or gDNA used as material had been derived from T cells, B-cell-depleted T cells, or PBMCs.

Sequenced input: peripheral blood. This clonotype originated in a woman in her seventies with acute or convalescent COVID-19.

The CDR3 DNA reads as TGTGCCAGCAGTCCCCCGGGCACAGATACGCAGTATTTT. Its protein product is CASSPPGTDTQYF. The chain joins TRBV6-5 to TRBJ2-3, with D unclear. Trimming took off 5 bases at V and 1 base at J, with 7 bases between the two ends. CDR1 is MNHEY and CDR2 is SVGAGI in the germline V gene. This CDR3 has 13 residues.